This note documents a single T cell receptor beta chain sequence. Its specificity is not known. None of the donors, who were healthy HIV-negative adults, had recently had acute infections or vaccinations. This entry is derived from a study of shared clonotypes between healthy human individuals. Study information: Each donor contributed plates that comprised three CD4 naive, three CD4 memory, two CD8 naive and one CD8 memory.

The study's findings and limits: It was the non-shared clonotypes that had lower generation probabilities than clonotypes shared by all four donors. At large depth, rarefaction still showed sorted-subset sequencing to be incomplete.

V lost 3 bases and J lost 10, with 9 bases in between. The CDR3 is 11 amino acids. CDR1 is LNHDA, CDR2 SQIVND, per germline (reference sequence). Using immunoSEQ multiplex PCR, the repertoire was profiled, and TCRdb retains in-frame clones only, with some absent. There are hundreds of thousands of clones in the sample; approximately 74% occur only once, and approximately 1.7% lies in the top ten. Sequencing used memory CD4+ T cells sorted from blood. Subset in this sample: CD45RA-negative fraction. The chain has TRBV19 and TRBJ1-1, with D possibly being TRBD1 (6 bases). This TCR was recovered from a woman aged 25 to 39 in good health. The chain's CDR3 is CASSIRGGAFF. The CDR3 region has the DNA TGTGCCAGTAGTATCAGGGGCGGAGCTTTCTTT. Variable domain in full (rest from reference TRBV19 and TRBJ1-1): DGGITQSPKYLFRKEGQNVTLSCEQNLNHDAMYWYRQDPGQGLRLIYYSQIVNDFQKGDIAEGYSVSREKKESFPLTVTSAQKNPTAFYLCASSIRGGAFFGQGTRLTVV.